These 4 T cell receptor beta chains came from one sample sequenced in a study of beta chain features in type 1 diabetes. TCRB transcripts that were expressed got sequenced, as all of the isolated RNA had been reverse transcribed. Generated by immunoSEQ multiplex PCR, the TCRdb table keeps only in-frame clones and is missing some. The table shows nearly 250,000 clones, with about 71% occurring only once. Sequenced input: naive CD4+ T cells from blood. The receptors were gathered from a young man in good health.

V and J are TRBV23-1 and TRBJ2-2; no reliable D call. TRBV23-1 is an ORF, with its function uncertain. CDR3 length: 13 residues. Trimming pared 7 bases from V and 5 bases from J, leaving 11 bases between. The CDR3 coding sequence is TGCGCCAGCAACCATTTTGGAACCGGGGAGCTGTTTTTT. Protein sequence: CASNHFGTGELFF.

The gene calls are TRBV19 and TRBJ2-7; a weak D match, TRBD2 (5 bases). From germline, CDR1 is LNHDA and CDR2 SQIVND (reference sequence). The CDR3 spans 12 residues. V dropped 4 bases and J dropped 6 bases, with 10 bases sitting between them. CDR3: CASSTRTLEQYF. CDR3 DNA: TGTGCCAGTAGTACCCGGACTCTCGAGCAGTACTTC.

The chain has TRBV4-1 and TRBJ2-5; possibly TRBD2 for D (5 bases). This CDR3 is built from 15 residues. CDR1 is MGHRA and CDR2 is YSYEKL in the germline V gene. The V end lost 0 bases, the J end lost 5 bases, and 13 bases lay between the germline ends. DNA of the CDR3: TGCGCCAGCAGCCAAGAGACGGCAAGGGAGGAGACCCAGTACTTC. Protein product: CASSQETAREETQYF.

V and J are TRBV11-2 and TRBJ2-7; the D is unclear. The germline CDR1 and CDR2 sequences are SGHAT and FQNNGV. There are 13 residues in the CDR3. V lost 5 bases and J 7 bases, leaving 15 bases between the germline ends. In nucleotides, the CDR3 is TGTGCCAGCAGCCCGCGGCCGGCCTGGGAGCAGTACTTC. Its translation: CASSPRPAWEQYF.